The present TCR beta chain was sequenced within a study of T cell clonality in common variable immunodeficiency. Findings of the study overall: Compared with controls, CVID subjects had fewer shared TCRbeta clones. TCRbeta clonality was increased in CVID versus healthy controls.

The CDR3 is made up of 15 amino acids. Unmatched junction bases numbered 4, after V lost 4 bases and J lost 2 bases. Germline V gene sequence: CDR1 SNHLY, CDR2 FYNNEI. At least ten counts were recorded for this clone. The antigen is unknown. Read coverage stops 3 residues before the CDR3 terminus; the germline J gene supplies the remainder. Patients and controls were mostly of Caucasian heritage. Donors gave roughly 5 to 8 ml heparinized peripheral whole blood. The repertoire was sequenced with immunoSEQ multiplex PCR; TCRdb's copy has only in-frame clones and lacks some. The sample has about 33,000 clones, none seen only once.

The source material was peripheral blood mononuclear cells. The rearrangement uses TRBV2 and TRBJ2-3; 9 bases fit TRBD2. The receptor was isolated from a person aged 18 to 75 in good health. The part of the CDR3 DNA that was read is TGTGCCAGCAGTGGGCTAGCGGGACTCACAGATACG. This sequence encodes CASSGLAGLTDT. The CDR3 in full is CASSGLAGLTDTQYF.